A selection of T cell receptor beta chains follows, all from one sample in a study of regulatory T cells in long-lasting Graves disease. TCRdb analysed the multiplex PCR reads with MiXCR anew, one entry per CDR3 protein. Of about 430,000 distinct CDR3 sequences in the sample, approximately 15% were seen once. Separately, the same data were catalogued under a study of T cells in Graves' hyperthyroidism and ophthalmopathy.

The sample here was peripheral blood mononuclear cells (PBMCs), taken at new diagnosis, from a patient treated with antithyroid drugs. These receptor sequences come from a woman aged 40 to 50 with Graves disease. The CDR3 runs from the conserved cysteine through the conserved F or W. The order of the fields is J gene, V gene, clone size, D gene, CDR3 protein, CDR3 DNA. The D gene is left open where the match is weak. For some rows the clone size is stated as once, few or many, or as a class when expanded; others skip it.

J: TRBJ2-1
V: TRBV12-5
size: many
D: .
CDR3: CASGFFAGQTSNNEQFF
DNA: TGTGCTAGTGGTTTTTTCGCGGGACAGACTAGTAACAATGAGCAGTTCTTC

J: TRBJ1-3
V: TRBV19
size: .
D: .
CDR3: CASSRQTVISGNTIYF
DNA: TGTGCCAGTAGTAGACAGACAGTTATCTCTGGAAACACCATATATTTT

J: TRBJ2-7
V: TRBV6-2/TRBV6-3
size: many
D: TRBD2
CDR3: CASSSLPGLAGTYEQYF
DNA: TGTGCCAGCAGTTCCCTACCCGGGCTAGCGGGAACCTACGAGCAGTACTTC

J: TRBJ2-7
V: TRBV5-1
size: many
D: .
CDR3: CASSWGDRDRAFYEQYF
DNA: TGCGCCAGCAGCTGGGGGGACCGGGACAGAGCCTTCTACGAGCAGTACTTC

J: TRBJ2-1
V: TRBV5-1
size: .
D: TRBD2
CDR3: CASSQGLAEILTYNEQFF
DNA: TGCGCCAGCAGCCAGGGACTAGCGGAAATCCTTACTTACAATGAGCAGTTCTTC

J: TRBJ2-3
V: TRBV20-1
size: few
D: .
CDR3: CSARDWPLGDGDTDTQYF
DNA: TGCAGTGCTAGAGATTGGCCGCTAGGGGACGGAGACACAGATACGCAGTATTTT

J: TRBJ2-3
V: TRBV20-1
size: many
D: TRBD2
CDR3: CSATLSGIDTQYF
DNA: TGCAGTGCTACCCTTAGCGGGATTGATACGCAGTATTTT

J: TRBJ2-5
V: TRBV28
size: many
D: TRBD1
CDR3: CASSYLTGGETQYF
DNA: TGTGCCAGCAGTTACCTGACAGGGGGAGAGACCCAGTACTTC

J: TRBJ2-3
V: TRBV9
size: many
D: TRBD2
CDR3: CASSDQRGSSGDADTQYF
DNA: TGTGCCAGCAGCGATCAGAGGGGTTCTAGCGGGGACGCAGATACGCAGTATTTT

J: TRBJ2-5
V: TRBV15
size: .
D: TRBD2
CDR3: CATSMRLAGTQYF
DNA: TGTGCCACCAGCATGAGACTAGCGGGGACCCAGTACTTC

J: TRBJ2-1
V: TRBV30
size: .
D: .
CDR3: CAWSGLANEQFF
DNA: TGTGCCTGGAGTGGACTGGCTAATGAGCAGTTCTTC

J: TRBJ2-7
V: TRBV28
size: many
D: TRBD2
CDR3: CASSGSGSGPSYEQYF
DNA: TGTGCCAGCAGTGGTAGCGGGAGCGGCCCTTCCTACGAGCAGTACTTC

J: TRBJ2-7
V: TRBV28
size: many
D: TRBD2
CDR3: CASSPSGREGRDEQYF
DNA: TGTGCCAGCAGCCCCTCTGGGCGGGAGGGCCGGGACGAGCAGTACTTC

J: TRBJ2-7
V: TRBV28
size: many
D: .
CDR3: CASSLIQRNYEQYF
DNA: TGTGCCAGCAGTTTGATCCAAAGAAACTACGAGCAGTACTTC

J: TRBJ2-7
V: TRBV19
size: many
D: TRBD2
CDR3: CASRKAGVTGGEQYF
DNA: TGTGCCAGTAGGAAAGCGGGAGTGACGGGGGGCGAGCAGTACTTC

J: TRBJ2-7
V: TRBV7-2
size: .
D: .
CDR3: CASSLEAEGTYEQYF
DNA: TGTGCCAGCAGCTTAGAAGCGGAGGGGACCTACGAGCAGTACTTC

J: TRBJ2-3
V: TRBV2
size: many
D: .
CDR3: CAGGDVTSTDTQYF
DNA: TGTGCCGGCGGGGACGTTACTAGCACAGATACGCAGTATTTT

J: TRBJ1-5
V: TRBV28
size: many
D: .
CDR3: CASSSDRTDEVNQPQHF
DNA: TGTGCCAGCAGTTCCGACCGGACAGACGAAGTCAATCAGCCCCAGCATTTT

J: TRBJ2-1
V: TRBV11-3
size: few
D: TRBD2
CDR3: CASSLAGLAGNIYNEQFF
DNA: TGTGCCAGCAGCTTAGCCGGACTAGCGGGAAACATCTACAATGAGCAGTTCTTC

J: TRBJ2-1
V: TRBV5-5
size: many
D: TRBD1
CDR3: CASSPQDRVSNEQFF
DNA: TGTGCCAGCAGCCCACAGGACAGGGTGTCCAATGAGCAGTTCTTC

J: TRBJ1-2
V: TRBV27
size: many
D: .
CDR3: CASSLRGTGYTF
DNA: TGTGCCAGCAGTTTAAGGGGAACCGGCTACACCTTC

J: TRBJ1-1
V: TRBV30
size: many
D: TRBD1
CDR3: CAWGYRGVETEAFF
DNA: TGTGCCTGGGGATACAGGGGAGTAGAAACTGAAGCTTTCTTT

J: TRBJ2-1
V: TRBV7-2
size: many
D: .
CDR3: CASSLESGAHNEQFF
DNA: TGTGCCAGCAGCTTAGAGTCGGGAGCGCACAATGAGCAGTTCTTC

J: TRBJ2-5
V: TRBV7-2
size: many
D: TRBD1
CDR3: CASSSVGQSQETQYF
DNA: TGTGCCAGCAGCTCCGTGGGACAGTCACAAGAGACCCAGTACTTC

J: TRBJ1-5
V: TRBV19
size: few
D: TRBD1
CDR3: CARSNRQGLQHF
DNA: TGTGCCAGAAGTAATCGACAGGGTCTCCAGCATTTT

J: TRBJ1-5
V: TRBV2
size: many
D: TRBD1
CDR3: CASSEQGALSNQPQHF
DNA: TGTGCCAGCAGTGAGCAGGGGGCGCTTAGCAATCAGCCCCAGCATTTT

J: TRBJ2-1
V: TRBV24-1
size: many
D: .
CDR3: CATSDPRTLGQFF
DNA: TGTGCCACCAGTGACCCACGGACATTGGGTCAGTTCTTC

J: TRBJ1-5
V: TRBV11-2
size: many
D: .
CDR3: CASSLSGYSNQPQHF
DNA: TGTGCCAGCAGCTTATCCGGTTATAGCAATCAGCCCCAGCATTTT

J: TRBJ1-6
V: TRBV5-5
size: many
D: TRBD1
CDR3: CASSLGQGSSPLHF
DNA: TGTGCCAGCAGCTTAGGACAGGGGAGCTCACCCCTCCACTTT

J: TRBJ2-1
V: TRBV6-1
size: .
D: TRBD1
CDR3: CASSTTGTGGGEQFF
DNA: TGTGCCAGCAGTACCACTGGGACAGGGGGAGGTGAGCAGTTCTTC

J: TRBJ1-4
V: TRBV12-3/TRBV12-4
size: many
D: .
CDR3: CASSLLRASTNEKLFF
DNA: TGTGCCAGCAGTTTATTGCGGGCCTCAACTAATGAAAAACTGTTTTTT

J: TRBJ2-2
V: TRBV7-2
size: few
D: .
CDR3: CASSLTDLGTGELFF
DNA: TGTGCCAGCAGCTTAACGGACTTGGGTACCGGGGAGCTGTTTTTT

J: TRBJ2-3
V: TRBV3-1
size: few
D: TRBD1
CDR3: CASRNRGSTDTQYF
DNA: TGTGCCAGCAGAAACAGGGGGAGCACAGATACGCAGTATTTT

J: TRBJ2-7
V: TRBV6-5
size: many
D: .
CDR3: CASSYSIMGDSSYEQYF
DNA: TGTGCCAGCAGTTACTCGATCATGGGGGATAGCTCCTACGAGCAGTACTTC

J: TRBJ2-2
V: TRBV24-1
size: many
D: TRBD1
CDR3: CATSGGQGYANTGELFF
DNA: TGTGCCACCAGTGGAGGACAGGGTTACGCGAACACCGGGGAGCTGTTTTTT

J: TRBJ2-1
V: TRBV27
size: .
D: .
CDR3: CASSSFGLSDDYNEQFF
DNA: TGTGCCAGCAGCTCATTCGGACTGTCGGACGACTACAATGAGCAGTTCTTC

J: TRBJ2-7
V: TRBV2
size: many
D: TRBD2
CDR3: CASSFKRGPLYEQYF
DNA: TGTGCCAGCAGTTTTAAGCGGGGCCCTCTCTACGAGCAGTACTTC

J: TRBJ1-5
V: TRBV12-3/TRBV12-4
size: many
D: .
CDR3: CASSFRTDNQPQHF
DNA: TGTGCCAGCAGTTTTAGGACAGACAATCAGCCCCAGCATTTT

J: TRBJ1-2
V: TRBV12-3/TRBV12-4
size: many
D: .
CDR3: CASSAAPDGNYGYTF
DNA: TGTGCCAGCAGTGCAGCCCCGGACGGTAACTATGGCTACACCTTC

J: TRBJ2-7
V: TRBV7-2
size: few
D: .
CDR3: CASSLGPGYTYEQYF
DNA: TGTGCCAGCAGCTTAGGTCCAGGATATACCTACGAGCAGTACTTC

J: TRBJ1-2
V: TRBV4-3
size: .
D: TRBD1
CDR3: CASSPATGTNYGYTF
DNA: TGCGCCAGCAGCCCCGCGACAGGGACTAACTATGGCTACACCTTC

J: TRBJ2-1
V: TRBV24-1
size: many
D: TRBD1
CDR3: CATSDSLRTGRRLDEQFF
DNA: TGTGCCACCAGTGACTCCCTCCGGACAGGGCGCAGGTTGGATGAGCAGTTCTTC

J: TRBJ2-4
V: TRBV28
size: few
D: TRBD1
CDR3: CASSPNRGENIQYF
DNA: TGTGCCAGCAGTCCGAACAGGGGGGAAAACATTCAGTACTTC

J: TRBJ2-3
V: TRBV19
size: few
D: .
CDR3: CASRAGPTDTQYF
DNA: TGTGCCAGTAGGGCGGGCCCCACAGATACGCAGTATTTT

J: TRBJ2-1
V: TRBV20-1
size: .
D: TRBD2
CDR3: CSAVTSGRVNEQFF
DNA: TGCAGTGCGGTGACTAGCGGGAGGGTGAATGAGCAGTTCTTC